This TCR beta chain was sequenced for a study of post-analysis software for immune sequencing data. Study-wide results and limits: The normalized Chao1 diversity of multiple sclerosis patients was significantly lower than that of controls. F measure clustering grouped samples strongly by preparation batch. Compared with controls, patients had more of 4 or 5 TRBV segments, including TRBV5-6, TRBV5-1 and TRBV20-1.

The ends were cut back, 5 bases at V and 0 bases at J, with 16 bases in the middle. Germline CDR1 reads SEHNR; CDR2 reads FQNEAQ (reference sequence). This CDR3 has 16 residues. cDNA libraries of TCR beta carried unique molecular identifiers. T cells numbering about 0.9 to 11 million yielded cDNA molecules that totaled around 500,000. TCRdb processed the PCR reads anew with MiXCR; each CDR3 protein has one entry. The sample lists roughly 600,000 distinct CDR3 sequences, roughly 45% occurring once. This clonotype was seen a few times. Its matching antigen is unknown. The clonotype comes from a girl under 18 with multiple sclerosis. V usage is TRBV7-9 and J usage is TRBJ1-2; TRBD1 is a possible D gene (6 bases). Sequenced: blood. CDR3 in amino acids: CASSLVRTVTNYGYTF. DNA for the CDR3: TGTGCCAGCAGCCTCGTACGGACAGTGACTAACTATGGCTACACCTTC.